Listed below are T cell receptor beta chains from one sample, sequenced in a study of cytotoxic CD8 clonotypes in ibrutinib-treated CLL. The protocol was immunoSEQ multiplex PCR, while the TCRdb copy is restricted to in-frame clones and leaves out a portion. The data hold 330,000 or so clones, with about 61% observed a single time. The source was PBMCs, collected after 36 months of ibrutinib treatment. Every receptor here comes from a human donor with chronic lymphocytic leukemia. Both conserved end residues are part of each CDR3. A D gene is named only where the DNA matches it firmly. For some rows the clone size is stated as once, few or many, or as a class when expanded; others skip it.

v_call: TRBV4-3; j_call: TRBJ2-6; d_call: .; clone_size: .; cdr3_nt: TGCGCCAGCAGCCAAGAGATCCCGCCGAGCTCTGGGGCCAACGTCCTGACTTTC; cdr3_aa: CASSQEIPPSSGANVLTF
v_call: TRBV10-3; j_call: TRBJ2-2; d_call: TRBD2; clone_size: .; cdr3_nt: TGTGCCATCCGGCGGGAGGCACACACCGGGGAGCTGTTTTTT; cdr3_aa: CAIRREAHTGELFF
v_call: TRBV23-1; j_call: TRBJ2-3; d_call: .; clone_size: .; cdr3_nt: TGCGCCAGCCACGGGTGGCATACGCAGTATTTT; cdr3_aa: CASHGWHTQYF
v_call: TRBV28; j_call: TRBJ2-3; d_call: .; clone_size: .; cdr3_nt: TGTACCAGCAGTTTAATCGCCACAGATACGCAGTATTTT; cdr3_aa: CTSSLIATDTQYF
v_call: TRBV2; j_call: TRBJ1-3; d_call: .; clone_size: .; cdr3_nt: TGTGCCAGCAGTTCGGGCCTCTCTGGAAACACCATATATTTT; cdr3_aa: CASSSGLSGNTIYF
v_call: TRBV4-1; j_call: TRBJ2-1; d_call: .; clone_size: once; cdr3_nt: TGCGCCAGCAGCCAAGACGTAACGGGAGTTTCAAATGAGCAGTTCTTC; cdr3_aa: CASSQDVTGVSNEQFF
v_call: TRBV5-1; j_call: TRBJ1-1; d_call: TRBD1; clone_size: .; cdr3_nt: TGCGCCAGCAGCTCCGGAACAGGGGTGAACACTGAAGCTTTCTTT; cdr3_aa: CASSSGTGVNTEAFF
v_call: TRBV11-3; j_call: TRBJ2-1; d_call: TRBD2; clone_size: .; cdr3_nt: TGTGCCAGCAGCTTTTATGGGGAGGGCAATGAGCAGTTCTTC; cdr3_aa: CASSFYGEGNEQFF
v_call: TRBV28; j_call: TRBJ2-1; d_call: TRBD1; clone_size: .; cdr3_nt: TGTGCCAGCAGAGGACAGGGGCTTTCTCCCTACAATGAGCAGTTCTTC; cdr3_aa: CASRGQGLSPYNEQFF
v_call: TRBV11-1; j_call: TRBJ1-2; d_call: TRBD1; clone_size: .; cdr3_nt: TGTGCCAGCAGCTCTGGGACAGCCAGAATCTATGGCTACACCTTC; cdr3_aa: CASSSGTARIYGYTF
v_call: TRBV19; j_call: TRBJ2-5; d_call: .; clone_size: few; cdr3_nt: TGTGCCAGTAGTCAAACAGGGCTCCGGGAGACCCAGTACTTC; cdr3_aa: CASSQTGLRETQYF
v_call: TRBV28; j_call: TRBJ1-2; d_call: .; clone_size: .; cdr3_nt: TGTGCCCTTGGGTCCCCCCCTGGGGTGGTCACCTTC; cdr3_aa: CALGSPPGVVTF